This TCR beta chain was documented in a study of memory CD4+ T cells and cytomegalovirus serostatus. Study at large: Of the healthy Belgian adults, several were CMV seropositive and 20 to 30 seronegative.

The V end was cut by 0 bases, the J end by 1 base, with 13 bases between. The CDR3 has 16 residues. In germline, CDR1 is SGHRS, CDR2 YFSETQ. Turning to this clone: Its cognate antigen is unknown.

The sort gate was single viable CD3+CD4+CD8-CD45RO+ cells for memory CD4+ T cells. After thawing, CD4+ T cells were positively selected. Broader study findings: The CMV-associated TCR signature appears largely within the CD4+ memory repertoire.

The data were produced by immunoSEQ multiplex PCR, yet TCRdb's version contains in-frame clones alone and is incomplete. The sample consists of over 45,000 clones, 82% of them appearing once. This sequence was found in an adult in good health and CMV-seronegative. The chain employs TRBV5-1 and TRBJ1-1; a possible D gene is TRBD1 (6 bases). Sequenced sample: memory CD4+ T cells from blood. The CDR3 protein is CASSLEGGRANTEAFF. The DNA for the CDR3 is TGCGCCAGCAGCTTGGAGGGGGGCAGGGCGAACACTGAAGCTTTCTTT.